These 2 T cell receptor beta chains share one sample of origin, sequenced in a study of beta chain features in type 1 diabetes. Study conclusions and caveats: A moderate, significant TCRB CDR3 shortening appeared in type 1 diabetes across four CD4+ subsets.

Their target antigens are unknown. What was sequenced were expressed TCRB transcripts, since all of the isolated RNA had been reverse transcribed. The protocol was immunoSEQ multiplex PCR, while the TCRdb copy is restricted to in-frame clones and leaves out a portion. The sample consists of 250,000 to 300,000 clones, more than 13% of them appearing once. The sequenced sample was naive CD4+ T cells from blood. These receptors came from a man younger than 40 with type 1 diabetes.

V and J are TRBV7-2 and TRBJ1-5; D is uncertain. V was clipped by 1 base and J by 3 bases, with 7 bases between them. The CDR3 consists of 14 residues. CDR1 and CDR2 (germline): SGHTA, FQGNSA. The CDR3 bases are TGTGCCAGCAGCTTAGATGTATTCAATCAGCCCCAGCATTTT. It yields the protein CASSLDVFNQPQHF.

The chain recombines TRBV19 with TRBJ2-3, with TRBD1 matching 7 bases. V lost 7 bases and J lost 6; bases outside the gene matches: 7. CDR3 length: 13 amino acids. The germline CDR1 and CDR2 sequences are LNHDA and SQIVND (reference sequence). The CDR3 coding sequence is TGTGCCAGTAATCGTCTACAGGGGGATACGCAGTATTTT. Encoded protein: CASNRLQGDTQYF.